The 9 T cell receptor beta chains below were found in one sample sequenced in a study of post-analysis software for immune sequencing data. Built from TCR beta cDNA, the libraries had unique molecular identifiers in them. Using its own MiXCR run on the PCR reads, TCRdb lists one record per CDR3 protein. Altogether hundreds of thousands of distinct CDR3 sequences are present, just under 30% being singletons, with the ten largest covering around 0.55%. For these TCRs, the target antigens are not known. Overall study findings and caveats: Patients showed TRBV5-6, TRBV5-1 and TRBV20-1 among a few TRBV segments more frequent than in controls.

Source material: blood. Source of these receptors: a girl aged 10-17 years with multiple sclerosis.

This clonotype came up a few times. The rearrangement links TRBV28 to TRBJ2-1, with D possibly matching TRBD2 (5 bases). Germline V gives CDR1 MDHEN, CDR2 SYDVKM. This CDR3 spans 15 amino acids. The V end was cut by 8 bases, the J end by 0 bases, with 14 bases between. The CDR3 protein is CASLSRGSSYNEQFF. The CDR3 coding sequence is TGTGCCAGCCTAAGTCGAGGGAGCTCCTACAATGAGCAGTTCTTC.

This clonotype was detected many times. The rearrangement uses TRBV6-5 and TRBJ2-5, with D unresolved. The CDR3 runs 12 residues. Germline assignment: CDR1 MNHEY and CDR2 SVGAGI. The germline V and J ends were trimmed by 2 bases and 7 bases, with 8 bases remaining between them. In nucleotides, the CDR3 is TGTGCCAGCAGTTACGGGGATGGGACCCAGTACTTC. Its protein product is CASSYGDGTQYF.

This clonotype was observed a few times. J is TRBJ2-5 and V is TRBV6-6; 7 bases map to TRBD1. The V and J ends lost 7 bases and 1 base, in that order; junction bases with no gene match: 6. Per the germline V gene, CDR1 is MNHNY and CDR2 is SVGAGI (reference sequence). The CDR3 is made up of 14 amino acids. The CDR3 DNA reads as TGTGCCAGCACCAACAGGGGTCCCCAAGAGACCCAGTACTTC. Its protein product is CASTNRGPQETQYF.

This chain joins TRBV7-9 and TRBJ2-1; TRBD2 is a possible D gene (5 bases). The J call is in doubt because the DNA end fits TRBJ2-7 better. The CDR3 runs 16 residues. CDR1 is SEHNR, CDR2 FQNEAQ, per germline (reference sequence). CDR3 DNA: TGTGCCAGCAGACCACCGGCGGGCGGGCCCTACAATGAGCAGTACTTC. Translating it yields CASRPPAGGPYNEQYF.

The chain combines TRBV20-1 with TRBJ2-1; the D gene is possibly TRBD1 (5 bases). Germline V gives CDR1 DFQATT, CDR2 SNEGSKA (reference sequence). This CDR3 has 14 amino acids. Trimming took off 5 bases at V and 0 bases at J, with 11 bases between the two ends. The CDR3 coding sequence is TGCAGTGCTCACACAGGATTCTCCTACAATGAGCAGTTCTTC. It yields the protein CSAHTGFSYNEQFF.

This clonotype was counted only a few times. The genes are TRBV7-9 and TRBJ2-2; the match to TRBD1 covers 8 bases. Germline V CDR1 and CDR2: SEHNR, FQNEAQ (reference sequence). V dropped 5 bases and J dropped 3; count of bases not matched to a gene: 8. The CDR3 consists of 16 residues. The DNA of the CDR3 is TGTGCCAGCAGCCAACCCACAGGGGGTTACACCGGGGAGCTGTTTTTT. It translates to CASSQPTGGYTGELFF.

A remark on this clonotype: One end of the junction varies from germline; a read error may be responsible. V gene TRBV10-3 combines with J gene TRBJ2-3, with D possibly matching TRBD2 (6 bases). CDR1 is ENHRY, CDR2 SYGVKD, per germline. This CDR3 spans 16 amino acids. CDR3 in DNA: TGTGCCATCGGTGAGATTTGGGGGGACAGCACAGATACGCAGTATTTT. Residues: CAIGEIWGDSTDTQYF.

The rearrangement links TRBV12-3 or TRBV12-4 to TRBJ2-3; D remains ambiguous. The CDR3 extends over 12 amino acids. The V end was cut by 6 bases, the J end by 4 bases, with 8 bases between. This CDR3 reads CASRVGSDTQYF. DNA of the CDR3: TGTGCCAGCAGAGTGGGATCAGATACGCAGTATTTT.

V gene TRBV5-1 combines with J gene TRBJ2-1; 7 nucleotides align to TRBD2. CDR1 is SGHRS and CDR2 is YFSETQ in the germline V gene. There are 14 residues in the CDR3. Trimming removed 7 bases from V and 5 bases from J; junction bases left unmatched: 9. CDR3 residues: CASGDGTTHNEQFF. The CDR3 DNA follows: TGCGCCAGCGGCGACGGGACTACCCACAATGAGCAGTTCTTC.